This T cell receptor (beta chain) was identified during a study of blood T cell repertoires in COVID-19. Study in general: Acute and convalescent COVID-19 samples came from the United States, Italy and Spain. T cells, B-cell-depleted T cells, or PBMCs provided the cDNA or gDNA that served as material.

Trimming pared 7 bases from V and 3 bases from J, leaving 13 bases between. The CDR3 has 13 amino acids. Germline V CDR1 and CDR2: LNHDA, SQIVND (reference sequence). Per the authors' pipeline: Estimation of nucleated cell counts was performed using reference gene primer amplification. Using immunoSEQ multiplex PCR, the repertoire was profiled, and TCRdb retains in-frame clones only, with some absent. That table is the source of V, J and clone size, and D and trimming were worked out from the DNA. Among fewer than 150,000 clones listed, about 91% were seen once. The receptor's source is a woman aged 45-60 years with active or convalescent COVID-19. The sequencing input was peripheral blood. The V gene is TRBV19, the J gene TRBJ2-7; D is perhaps TRBD2 (6 bases). In DNA, the CDR3 is TGTGCCAGTATGGGGCAGGGACTCTACGAGCAGTACTTC. Amino acids: CASMGQGLYEQYF. Full variable domain (outside the CDR3, taken from reference TRBV19 and TRBJ2-7): DGGITQSPKYLFRKEGQNVTLSCEQNLNHDAMYWYRQDPGQGLRLIYYSQIVNDFQKGDIAEGYSVSREKKESFPLTVTSAQKNPTAFYLCASMGQGLYEQYFGPGTRLTVT.